The sequence of this T cell receptor beta chain was determined in a study of identical twins listed by TCRdb under 2016. For context, the study as a whole: TCR alpha and beta repertoires from monozygotic twins, unrelated adults of various ages and cord blood were deep-sequenced to test whether fetal clonotypes persist. To rule out contamination, the twin experiments were replicated at different times with different library preparation protocols. Study-level results and caveats: Zero-insertion analyses could be partly confounded by invariant T cells such as MAIT and iNKT, although diverse VJ usage argued against such confounding for most clonotypes. The excess sharing between twins in beta out-of-frame sequences was weaker because fewer shared sequences reduced the signal-to-noise ratio. In monozygotic twins, out-of-frame TCR alpha sharing was systematically underestimated by recombination models, although the models agreed with sharing between unrelated individuals. Because the same donors could not be followed over many years, conclusions were based on cross-sectional statistical analysis. Compared with coincidental sharing between unrelated individuals, out-of-frame TCR alpha sequences shared between twins showed an excess of sequences with low generation probability. Abundant cord blood beta clonotypes had fewer insertions, young adult naive repertoires showed a similar but weaker trend, and memory repertoires showed no such trend.

The library was prepared using 5' RACE. The sample was run on an Illumina HiSeq 2000. A universal primer binding site was introduced by template switching, and a unique molecular identifier was present in the final cDNA, enabling accurate counting of TCR cDNA molecules. Specific primers in the conserved constant-segment region were used to synthesize first-strand cDNA for TCR alpha and beta chains. To control for contamination, each cDNA library was double barcoded with a SMART-Mk sample barcode plus Illumina barcodes. Two successive PCR steps introduced TruSeq adapter sequences along with Illumina sample barcodes. The TCR alpha and beta cDNA libraries were sequenced on the Illumina HiSeq platform using custom primers. Under the source paper's analysis protocol: MiGEC was used to process raw reads and extract unique molecular identifiers, and MiXCR was used to find CDR3 positions. Recombination models were inferred per individual with the repgenHMM and IGoR tools using an EM algorithm. Shared clonotype analysis was performed with the tcR package in R, normalizing sharing by the product of cloneset sizes. To study raw recombination free of thymic and clonal selection effects, out-of-frame nonproductive sequences were analyzed. TCRdb reanalyzed the raw reads on its own, using fastp at Q25 for trimming and MiXCR for clone calling, and kept in-frame beta chains. Each CDR3 protein appears once, grouped with its most common genes and DNA. TCRdb's processing, not the study's, gives the V and J calls here. The sample profile shows a few hundred thousand distinct CDR3 sequences; 6.5% to 9.5% of them were found once. The leading ten clones occupy approximately 3% of the sample.

Only healthy Caucasian donors were included. The twin cohort comprised three pairs of female monozygotic twins, all aged roughly 18 to 29 years. CD4+ and CD8+ T cell populations were isolated with positive isolation kits from Invitrogen. Unmatched junction bases come to 9, with V trimmed by 6 bases and J by 2 bases. Inclusive of the bounding cysteine and phenylalanine, the CDR3 is 15 residues long. Here the CDR3 DNA is all that survives: 45 bases in frame from base 1. The CDR1 and CDR2 encoded by the germline V gene (reference sequence) are SEHNR and FQNEAQ. The table lists this clonotype with a few counts. There is no known antigen for this receptor. Per-nucleotide qualities are absent, and no much larger clonotype sits a single base away. Separately, the same data were catalogued under a study of yellow fever vaccine responses in identical twins. Reported in the second study: According to the authors, in identical twins the way T cells responded to vaccination appeared partly convergent and partly personalized. The study precisely tracked vaccine-responding T cell clones in identical twins.

The receptor was isolated from a young woman in good health. Input material: CD8+ T cells sorted from blood. In this chain, TRBV7-9 is recombined with TRBJ2-7; 8 of the junction bases match TRBD2. In nucleotide form, the sequence is TGTGCCAGCAGTAAAGTAGCGGGGTTAACCTACGAGCAGTACTTC. Translation gives CASSKVAGLTYEQYF.